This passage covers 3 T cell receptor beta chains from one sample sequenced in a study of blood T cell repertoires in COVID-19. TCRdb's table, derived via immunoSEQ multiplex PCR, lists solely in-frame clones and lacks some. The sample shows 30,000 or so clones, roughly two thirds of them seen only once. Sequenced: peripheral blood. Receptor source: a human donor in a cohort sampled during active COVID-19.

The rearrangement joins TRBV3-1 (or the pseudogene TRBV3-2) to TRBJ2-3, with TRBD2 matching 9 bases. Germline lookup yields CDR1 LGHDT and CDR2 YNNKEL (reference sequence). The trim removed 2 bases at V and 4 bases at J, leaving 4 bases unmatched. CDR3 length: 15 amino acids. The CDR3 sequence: CASSQRGGASDTQYF. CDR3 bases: TGTGCCAGCAGCCAACGCGGGGGGGCGTCAGATACGCAGTATTTT.

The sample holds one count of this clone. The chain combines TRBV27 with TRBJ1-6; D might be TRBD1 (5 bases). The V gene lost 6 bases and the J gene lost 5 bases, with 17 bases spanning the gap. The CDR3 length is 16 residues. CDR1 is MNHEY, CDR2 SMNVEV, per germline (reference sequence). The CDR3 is CASSITPGGHNSPLHF. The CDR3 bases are TGTGCCAGCAGCATTACCCCCGGGGGACATAATTCACCCCTCCACTTT.

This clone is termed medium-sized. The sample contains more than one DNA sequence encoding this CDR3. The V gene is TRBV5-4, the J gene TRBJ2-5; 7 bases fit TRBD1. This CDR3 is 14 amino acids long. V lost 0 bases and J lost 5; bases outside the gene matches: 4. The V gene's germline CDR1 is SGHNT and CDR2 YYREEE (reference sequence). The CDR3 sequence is CASSLGGGGETQYF. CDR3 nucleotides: TGTGCCAGCAGCTTGGGAGGGGGCGGTGAGACCCAGTACTTC.